One and the same sample provided the 13 T cell receptor beta chains below, sequenced in a study of blood T cells in healthy people across ages. For the second PCR, which ran for roughly 6 to 12 cycles, a sample-barcoded 5' primer and a J-beta primer mix were used. TCRdb re-called the 5' RACE reads with MiXCR, one entry per CDR3 protein. The table records more than 1,000,000 distinct CDR3 sequences, almost 25% of them present only once. This same sample was also taken into another study, of T cells of mothers and their children.

Sequences were obtained from blood. These receptor sequences come from a girl aged 2-10 years in good health.

This clonotype was counted a few times. This chain links TRBV20-1 with TRBJ2-7; 10 bases map to TRBD2. TRBJ2-1 explains the end of the DNA better; the J call may be wrong. Germline loops: CDR1 DFQATT, CDR2 SNEGSKA (reference sequence). The CDR3 has 18 residues. CDR3 bases: TGCAGTGCCATATTCTCACATAGTCTAGCGGGAGTCAACAATGAGCAGTTCTTC. Its protein is CSAIFSHSLAGVNNEQFF.

This clonotype was recorded a few times. The germline gene is not matched at one end of the junction; a read error may be the cause. This rearrangement joins TRBV7-2 to TRBJ2-1; 7 bases map to TRBD2. Germline lookup yields CDR1 SGHTA and CDR2 FQGNSA. The CDR3 extends over 13 amino acids. The CDR3 nucleotides read TGTGCCTGCAGCTGGGACTACTCCAATGAGCAGTTCTTC. It codes for CACSWDYSNEQFF.

The chain carries TRBV5-1 and TRBJ2-1; D might be TRBD2 (5 bases). The DNA end favors TRBJ2-7, so the J call may be wrong. The CDR3 is made up of 15 amino acids. The V gene's germline CDR1 is SGHRS and CDR2 YFSETQ. The CDR3 DNA is TGCGCCAGCAGCTTGACCGGCGCGGGCTCCTACGAGCAGTACTTC. Translating gives CASSLTGAGSYEQYF.

This clonotype appeared a few times. The chain employs TRBV5-1 and TRBJ2-7; D may be TRBD1 or TRBD2 (5 bases each). The CDR3 has 13 residues. V was clipped by 6 bases and J by 2 bases, with 12 bases between them. The germline gives CDR1 SGHRS, CDR2 YFSETQ. In DNA, the CDR3 is TGCGCCAGCATGGGGGTGAGACCCTACGAGCAGTACTTC. It codes for CASMGVRPYEQYF.

This clonotype came up a few times. This rearrangement joins TRBV20-1 to TRBJ2-1; the D gene is possibly TRBD2 (6 bases). Per germline, CDR1 DFQATT and CDR2 SNEGSKA (reference sequence). The CDR3 consists of 20 residues. V lost 1 base and J 2 bases, leaving 27 bases between the germline ends. This CDR3 is CSARVSVGSKRVGAYNEQFF. CDR3 nucleotides: TGCAGTGCTAGAGTATCGGTCGGGAGTAAAAGAGTAGGGGCCTACAATGAGCAGTTCTTC.

A few counts support this clonotype. V usage is TRBV7-3 and J usage is TRBJ2-3; 13 positions agree with TRBD2. The CDR3 totals 16 residues. The V segment lost 6 bases and the J segment 5 bases; nucleotides outside the gene matches: 8. The germline gives CDR1 SGHTA, CDR2 FQGTGA. CDR3 sequence reads: CASSTGLAGVEDTQYF. The DNA of the CDR3 is TGTGCCAGCAGTACCGGACTAGCGGGGGTGGAAGATACGCAGTATTTT.

The chain couples TRBV6-5 to TRBJ1-6; D call uncertain. This CDR3 spans 15 amino acids. The V end was cut by 2 bases, the J end by 0 bases, with 5 bases between. Germline V gives CDR1 MNHEY, CDR2 SVGAGI. Here the CDR3 DNA reads TGTGCCAGCAGTTACCGAAGCTCCTATAATTCACCCCTCCACTTT. It yields the protein CASSYRSSYNSPLHF.

This clonotype was detected a few times. Sequence at one end of the junction differs from germline and may be a read error. The chain employs TRBV4-3 and TRBJ2-5; 13 nucleotides line up with TRBD2. CDR1 is LGHNA, CDR2 YSLEER, per germline. The CDR3 has 16 amino acids. CDR3 loop: CASSHGTSGVLETQHF. DNA of the CDR3: TGCGCCAGCAGCCACGGGACTAGCGGGGTTCTGGAGACCCAGCACTTC.

This clonotype has just a few counts. This chain joins TRBV29-1 and TRBJ2-5; D gene ambiguous. The J call is in doubt because the DNA end fits TRBJ2-7 better. This CDR3 spans 14 amino acids. Germline CDR1 and CDR2: SQVTM and ANQGSEA. The CDR3 DNA sequence: TGCAGCGTCGCTGCTTTGTTGAACTTGGACGAGCAGTACTTC. Translating gives CSVAALLNLDEQYF.

This clonotype occurred a few times. This rearrangement joins TRBV4-1 to TRBJ2-5, with TRBD2 as a possible D gene (6 bases). The J call is doubtful: the DNA matches TRBJ2-7 better. The CDR3 consists of 15 residues. The V gene's germline CDR1 is MGHRA and CDR2 YSYEKL. The CDR3 DNA sequence: TGCGCCAGCAGCATTCGGGACTCCCAATCGGACGAGCAGTACTTC. It yields the protein CASSIRDSQSDEQYF.

The chain employs TRBV6-2 or TRBV6-3 and TRBJ2-2; 7 nucleotides agree with TRBD2. Germline-derived CDR1 and CDR2 are MNHEY and SVGEGT. V was clipped by 0 bases and J by 7 bases; unmatched bases: 14. The CDR3 consists of 18 residues. The CDR3 here is CASSYSLGGRGFFGELFF. In nucleotides, the CDR3 is TGTGCCAGCAGTTACTCACTAGGCGGGAGAGGCTTTTTCGGGGAGCTGTTTTTT.

This clonotype was seen only a few times. The gene calls are TRBV6-2 or TRBV6-3 and TRBJ2-5, with 10 bases fitting TRBD2. This CDR3 is 16 amino acids long. V was clipped by 2 bases and J by 3 bases; unmatched bases: 6. Per germline, CDR1 MNHEY and CDR2 SVGEGT. The CDR3: CASSYGLAGAEETQYF. CDR3 sequence (DNA): TGTGCCAGCAGTTACGGTCTAGCGGGGGCCGAAGAGACCCAGTACTTC.

The rearrangement links TRBV7-9 to TRBJ1-1; unclear D gene. Germline V gene sequence: CDR1 SEHNR, CDR2 FQNEAQ (reference sequence). The CDR3 totals 16 residues. The V end lost 1 base, the J end lost 0 bases, and 12 bases lay between the germline ends. This CDR3 is CASSLDLKGMNTEAFF. The DNA of the CDR3 is TGTGCCAGCAGCTTAGATCTTAAAGGGATGAACACTGAAGCTTTCTTT.